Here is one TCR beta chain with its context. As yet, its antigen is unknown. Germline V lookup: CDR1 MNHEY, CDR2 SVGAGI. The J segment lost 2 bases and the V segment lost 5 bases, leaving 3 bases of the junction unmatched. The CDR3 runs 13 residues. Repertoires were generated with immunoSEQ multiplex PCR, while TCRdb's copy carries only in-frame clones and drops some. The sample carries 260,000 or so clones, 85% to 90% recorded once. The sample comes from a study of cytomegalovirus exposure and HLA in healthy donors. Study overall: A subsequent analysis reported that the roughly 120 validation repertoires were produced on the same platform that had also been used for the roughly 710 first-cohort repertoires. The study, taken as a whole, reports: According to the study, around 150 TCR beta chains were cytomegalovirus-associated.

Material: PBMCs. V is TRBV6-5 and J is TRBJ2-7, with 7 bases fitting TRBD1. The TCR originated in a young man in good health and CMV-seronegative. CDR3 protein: CASSPGTAYEQYF. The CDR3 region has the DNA TGTGCCAGCAGTCCCGGGACAGCCTACGAGCAGTACTTC.